This T cell receptor beta chain is drawn from a study of cytomegalovirus exposure and HLA in healthy donors. Study-level background: Clustering assigned around 77% of the approximately 400 genotyped donors to the Caucasian-associated ancestry cluster.

Germline CDR1 and CDR2: WNHNN and SYGVQD (reference sequence). This CDR3 is 14 amino acids long. After removal of 2 bases from V and 7 bases from J, the junction contained 5 bases not matched to a gene. Regarding the study as a whole: There was a cluster of highly shared sequence variants that was likely a sequencing artifact.

PCR employed 60 Vbeta and 13 Jbeta primers. Clones were sequenced by immunoSEQ multiplex PCR, and TCRdb holds only the in-frame ones, with some missing. The sample holds more than 85,000 clones, around 80% seen once. Details on this clone: What it recognizes is unknown.

This TCR was sampled from a male donor in good health and CMV-seropositive. This chain connects TRBV10-1 to TRBJ2-1; 7 bases are a match to TRBD1. Sequenced: PBMCs. CDR3 amino acids: CASSELDRSNEQFF. The CDR3, as DNA: TGCGCCAGCAGTGAGCTGGACAGGTCAAATGAGCAGTTCTTC.